The 15 T cell receptor beta chains below all came from one sample that was sequenced in a study of cytomegalovirus exposure and HLA in healthy donors. In the PCR, 60 Vbeta and 13 Jbeta primers were used. Here immunoSEQ multiplex PCR was the method, and the copy in TCRdb shows in-frame clones only, minus some. This table holds 200,000 to 250,000 clones, just under 70% found once. Sequenced material: PBMCs. Receptor source: a man aged 35-49 years in good health and CMV-seropositive.

V is TRBV5-1 and J is TRBJ1-1; tentatively, D is TRBD1 (6 bases). Germline values: CDR1 SGHRS, CDR2 YFSETQ. V was pared by 1 base and J by 2 bases, with 9 bases between. The CDR3 spans 14 residues. This CDR3 is CASSLMGANTEAFF. DNA for the CDR3: TGCGCCAGCAGCTTGATGGGGGCTAACACTGAAGCTTTCTTT.

The chain couples TRBV29-1 to TRBJ2-1, with D perhaps TRBD2 (6 bases). The CDR3 has 14 residues. The V end was cut by 4 bases, the J end by 3 bases, with 13 bases between. The germline V gene has CDR1 SQVTM and CDR2 ANQGSEA. CDR3 DNA: TGCAGCGTTGGGCCTCGACTAGTCTACAATGAGCAGTTCTTC. It yields the protein CSVGPRLVYNEQFF.

The chain links TRBV7-3 to TRBJ2-3; 9 bases are shared with TRBD2. Germline loops: CDR1 SGHTA, CDR2 FQGTGA. The length of the CDR3 is 16 residues. After removal of 0 bases from V and 6 bases from J, the junction contained 7 bases not matched to a gene. CDR3 sequence reads: CASSLTRSGGWDTQYF. The CDR3 coding sequence is TGTGCCAGCAGCTTAACAAGGAGCGGGGGGTGGGATACGCAGTATTTT.

In its sample, this clone was seen a few times. The gene calls are TRBV18 and TRBJ2-5; 7 nucleotides agree with TRBD1. From germline, CDR1 is KGHSH and CDR2 LQKENI. Trimming removed 4 bases from V and 3 bases from J; junction bases left unmatched: 5. CDR3 size: 14 residues. The CDR3 loop is CASSLNRGEETQYF. CDR3 sequence (DNA): TGTGCCAGCTCACTGAACAGGGGAGAAGAGACCCAGTACTTC. Based on the CDR3 plus reference TRBV18 and TRBJ2-5, the full variable domain is NAGVMQNPRHLVRRRGQEARLRCSPMKGHSHVYWYRQLPEEGLKFMVYLQKENIIDESGMPKERFSAEFPKEGPSILRIQQVVRGDSAAYFCASSLNRGEETQYFGPGTRLLVL.

This chain links TRBV6-6 with TRBJ2-5; TRBD2 might be the D (5 bases). The V end lost 2 bases, the J end lost 7 bases, and 11 bases lay between the germline ends. The V gene's germline CDR1 is MNHNY and CDR2 SVGAGI (reference sequence). This CDR3 has 13 residues. Written as DNA, the CDR3 is TGTGCCAGCAGTTACGGTCCCCGGGGGACCCAGTACTTC. Translation: CASSYGPRGTQYF.

The chain carries TRBV5-4 and TRBJ1-1; the D gene is possibly TRBD1 (5 bases). The CDR3 consists of 15 residues. Between the trimmed V and J ends, which lost 2 bases and 1 base, there was a span of 12 bases. Germline V lookup: CDR1 SGHNT, CDR2 YYREEE (reference sequence). CDR3 sequence: CASSLPLGGNTEAFF. The CDR3, as DNA: TGTGCCAGCAGCTTACCCCTCGGGGGGAACACTGAAGCTTTCTTT.

The chain employs TRBV19 and TRBJ1-5, with a tentative D call TRBD1 (5 bases). Germline CDR1 reads LNHDA; CDR2 reads SQIVND (reference sequence). The V end lost 5 bases, the J end lost 2 bases, and 10 bases lay between the germline ends. CDR3 length: 14 amino acids. CDR3 nucleotides: TGTGCCAGTAGTTCCAGGGTAGGCAATCAGCCCCAGCATTTT. Translating it yields CASSSRVGNQPQHF.

The chain employs TRBV29-1 and TRBJ2-7, with 11 nucleotides matching TRBD2. V dropped 4 bases and J dropped 4; count of bases not matched to a gene: 0. In germline, CDR1 is SQVTM, CDR2 ANQGSEA. CDR3 size: 12 residues. The CDR3 loop is CSVASGGYEQYF. The DNA for the CDR3 is TGCAGCGTTGCTAGCGGGGGGTACGAGCAGTACTTC.

V and J are TRBV11-2 and TRBJ1-5; D is ambiguous. The CDR3 extends over 15 amino acids. V gave up 1 base and J gave up 2 bases, with 9 bases separating them. Germline V gene lookup returns CDR1 SGHAT and CDR2 FQNNGV. DNA of the CDR3: TGTGCCAGCAGCTTAGGCCGACATGGCAATCAGCCCCAGCATTTT. This sequence encodes CASSLGRHGNQPQHF.

This rearrangement joins TRBV4-1 to TRBJ2-2, with TRBD1 identical over 7 bases. Germline V CDR1 and CDR2: MGHRA, YSYEKL. With V trimmed by 3 bases and J by 5 bases, 15 bases remained unmatched. This CDR3 has 18 amino acids. This CDR3 is CASSQEPLTGVETGELFF. As DNA, the CDR3 is TGCGCCAGCAGCCAGGAACCGCTCACAGGGGTTGAAACCGGGGAGCTGTTTTTT.

A word on this clone: In the same sample, other DNA sequences code for this CDR3. The rearrangement joins TRBV6-5 to TRBJ1-2; 12 bases are shared with TRBD1. In germline, CDR1 is MNHEY, CDR2 SVGAGI. The CDR3 has 15 residues. After removal of 9 bases from V and 8 bases from J, the junction contained 13 bases not matched to a gene. Here the CDR3 DNA reads TGTGCCAGTAGTCCCTCGGGACAGGGGGCTGGGGGCTACACCTTC. Its protein is CASSPSGQGAGGYTF.

The V and J genes are TRBV7-2 and TRBJ1-2, with 8 nucleotides matching TRBD1. This CDR3 comprises 14 residues. Germline V gives CDR1 SGHTA, CDR2 FQGNSA. The V segment lost 4 bases and the J segment 8 bases; nucleotides outside the gene matches: 9. The CDR3 loop is CASSYFDPGGGYTF. CDR3 nucleotides: TGTGCCAGCAGCTACTTCGACCCAGGGGGCGGCTACACCTTC.

In this sample, this clone turned up a few times. The chain carries TRBV7-8 and TRBJ1-2; D not resolved. Germline-derived CDR1 and CDR2 are SGHVS and FQNEAQ. V lost 0 bases and J lost 7, with 15 bases in between. The CDR3 has 15 amino acids. The chain's CDR3 is CASSLAHLSAAGYTF. CDR3 bases: TGTGCCAGCAGCTTAGCGCATCTGTCAGCGGCTGGCTACACCTTC.

The V gene is TRBV7-9, the J gene TRBJ1-1; 7 bases agree with TRBD1. Germline CDR1 is SEHNR and CDR2 is FQNEAQ (reference sequence). There are 18 residues in the CDR3. Trimming at V came to 4 bases and at J to 5 bases, leaving 19 bases not matched to a gene. The CDR3 DNA follows: TGTGCCAGCAGCTCCTTCCTAACTCGGAGGGACAGTGAAACTGAAGCTTTCTTT. This encodes CASSSFLTRRDSETEAFF.

With regard to this clone: One end of the junction is discordant with germline, which a read error may explain. J is TRBJ2-7 and V is TRBV5-6; D might be TRBD2 (7 bases). The germline V gene has CDR1 SGHDT and CDR2 YYEEEE. The CDR3 covers 17 residues. Here the CDR3 reads CASSLAWGGAEPYAQYF. The CDR3 nucleotides are TGTGCCAGCAGCTTGGCCTGGGGGGGGGCCGAACCCTACGCGCAGTACTTC.